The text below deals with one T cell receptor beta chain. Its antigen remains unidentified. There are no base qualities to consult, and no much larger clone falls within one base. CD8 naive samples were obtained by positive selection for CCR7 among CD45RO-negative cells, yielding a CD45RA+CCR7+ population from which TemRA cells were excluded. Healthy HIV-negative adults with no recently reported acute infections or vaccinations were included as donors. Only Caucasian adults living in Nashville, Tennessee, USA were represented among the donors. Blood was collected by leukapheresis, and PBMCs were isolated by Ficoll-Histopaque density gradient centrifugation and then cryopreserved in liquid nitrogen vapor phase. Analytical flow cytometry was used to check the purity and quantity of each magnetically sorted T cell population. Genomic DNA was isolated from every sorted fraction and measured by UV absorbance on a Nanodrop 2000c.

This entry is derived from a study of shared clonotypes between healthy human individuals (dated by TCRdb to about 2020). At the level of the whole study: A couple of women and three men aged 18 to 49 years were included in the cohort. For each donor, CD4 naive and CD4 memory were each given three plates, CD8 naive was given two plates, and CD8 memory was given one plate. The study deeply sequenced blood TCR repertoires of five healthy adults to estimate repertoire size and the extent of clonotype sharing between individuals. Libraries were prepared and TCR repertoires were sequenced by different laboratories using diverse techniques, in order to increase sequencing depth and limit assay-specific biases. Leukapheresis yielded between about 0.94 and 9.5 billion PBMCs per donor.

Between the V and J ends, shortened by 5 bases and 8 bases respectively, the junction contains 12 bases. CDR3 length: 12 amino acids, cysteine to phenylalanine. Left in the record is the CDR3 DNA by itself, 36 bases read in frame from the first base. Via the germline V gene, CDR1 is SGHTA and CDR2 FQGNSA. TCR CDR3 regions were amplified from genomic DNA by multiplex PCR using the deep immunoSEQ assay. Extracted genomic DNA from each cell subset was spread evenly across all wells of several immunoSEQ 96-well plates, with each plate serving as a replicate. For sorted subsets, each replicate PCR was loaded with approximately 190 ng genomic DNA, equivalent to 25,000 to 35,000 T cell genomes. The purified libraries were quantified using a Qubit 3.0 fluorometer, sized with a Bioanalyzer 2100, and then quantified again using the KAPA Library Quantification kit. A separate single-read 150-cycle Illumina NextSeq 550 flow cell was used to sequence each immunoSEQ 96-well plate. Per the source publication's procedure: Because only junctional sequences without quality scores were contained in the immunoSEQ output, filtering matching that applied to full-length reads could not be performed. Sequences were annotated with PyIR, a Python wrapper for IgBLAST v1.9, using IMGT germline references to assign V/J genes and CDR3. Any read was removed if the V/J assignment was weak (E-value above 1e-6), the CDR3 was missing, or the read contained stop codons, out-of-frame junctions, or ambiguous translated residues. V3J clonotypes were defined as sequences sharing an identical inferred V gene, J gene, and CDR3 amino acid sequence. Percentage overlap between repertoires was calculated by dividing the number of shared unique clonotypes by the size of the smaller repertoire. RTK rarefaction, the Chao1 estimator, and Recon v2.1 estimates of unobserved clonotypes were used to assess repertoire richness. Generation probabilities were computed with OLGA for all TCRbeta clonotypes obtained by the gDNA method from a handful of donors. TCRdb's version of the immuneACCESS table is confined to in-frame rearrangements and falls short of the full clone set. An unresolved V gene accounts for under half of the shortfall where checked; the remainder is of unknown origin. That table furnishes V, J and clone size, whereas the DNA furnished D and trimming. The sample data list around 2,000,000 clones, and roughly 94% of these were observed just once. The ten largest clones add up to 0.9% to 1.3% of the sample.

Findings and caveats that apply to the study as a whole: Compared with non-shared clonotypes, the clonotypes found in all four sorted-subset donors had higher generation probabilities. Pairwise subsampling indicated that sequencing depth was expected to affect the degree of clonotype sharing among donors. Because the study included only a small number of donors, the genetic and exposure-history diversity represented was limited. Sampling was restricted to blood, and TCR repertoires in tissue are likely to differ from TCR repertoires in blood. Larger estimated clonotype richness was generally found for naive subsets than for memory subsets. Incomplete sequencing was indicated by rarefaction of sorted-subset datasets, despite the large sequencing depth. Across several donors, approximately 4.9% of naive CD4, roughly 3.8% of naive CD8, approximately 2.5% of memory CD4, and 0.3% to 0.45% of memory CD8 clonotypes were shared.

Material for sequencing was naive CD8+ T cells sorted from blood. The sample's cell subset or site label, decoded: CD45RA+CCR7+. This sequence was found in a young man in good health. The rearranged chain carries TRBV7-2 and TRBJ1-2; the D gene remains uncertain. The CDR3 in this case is CASSIQVWGYTF. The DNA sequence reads TGTGCCAGCAGCATCCAGGTCTGGGGCTACACCTTC. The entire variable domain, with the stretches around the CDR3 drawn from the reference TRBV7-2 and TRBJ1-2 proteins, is GAGVSQSPSNKVTEKGKDVELRCDPISGHTALYWYRQSLGQGLEFLIYFQGNSAPDKSGLPSDRFSAERTGGSVSTLTIQRTQQEDSAVYLCASSIQVWGYTFGSGTRLTVV.